The TCR beta chain described here comes from a study of monozygotic twins with inflammatory bowel disease (dated by TCRdb to about 2019). As for the study more broadly: The complete study included roughly 30 monozygotic twin pairs: 19 IBD-discordant Danish pairs and nine German pairs, of which four were IBD-concordant and five were IBD-discordant. Each individual had, on average, about 151 000 unique TCRalpha sequences and 181 000 unique TCRbeta sequences available for analysis. The search for disease-associated traits relied mainly on comparing, within discordant pairs, IBD patients with their genetically identical healthy co-twins. What the work shows at the level of the full study, not this receptor alone: The analysis was unable to tell different T cell subtypes apart. Measured by the inverse Simpson index, TCRbeta repertoire diversity was lower in IBD patients than in their healthy co-twins. Compared with healthy twins, IBD patients had fewer clonotypes in common with other individuals, a difference most pronounced in patients showing signs of disease activity. The results gave no support for a single strong signal or clonotype linked to IBD. Background noise and inter-individual variability may have been introduced into the repertoires by the differing immunosuppressive treatments among patients. Repertoire similarity did not differ between concordant and discordant twins, which could be due to limited statistical power.

From each donor, a roughly 2.5 ml peripheral blood sample was collected into PAXgene tubes and stored at -80 degrees C. Without any T cell sorting, total RNA was extracted from whole blood using the PAXgene blood miRNA kit on an automated QIAcube. Deep TCRalpha and TCRbeta repertoire profiling with unique molecular barcoding was performed on peripheral blood of monozygotic twin pairs concordant or discordant for inflammatory bowel disease. For every twin pair, smoking habits were documented, and each individual was categorised as a current, former or never smoker. CDR1 and CDR2, looked up from the germline V gene, are SQVTM and ANQGSEA. The CDR3 sequence holds 14 residues, the cysteine and phenylalanine included. No DNA appears here. The protocol used for the library was 5' RACE. Each TCR library was prepared from about 3,400 ng of total RNA. For each sample, cDNA was synthesized in eight separate reactions using SMARTScribe reverse transcriptase. Unique molecular identifiers containing a 6-nucleotide sample barcode were introduced through template switching during cDNA synthesis. TCRalpha and TCRbeta cDNA was amplified in two nested PCRs of roughly 16 and 10 cycles, and bead purification was carried out after each PCR. Before amplification, cDNA was treated with uracil DNA-glycosylase and purified using the QIAquick PCR purification kit. The second PCR added Illumina TruSeq-compatible adapters along with sample-specific barcodes. TapeStation and Qubit were used to check library quality and concentration, and 5 ng of each library went into the pool. Sequencing of pooled libraries was carried out on an Illumina HiSeq2500 single-index Rapid Run using 2 x 100 bp reads and custom sequencing primers. The authors' analysis ran thus. MiGEC version 1.2.6 was used for UMI-based consensus assembly to correct PCR and sequencing errors. MiXCR version 2.1.1 was used to carry out V(D)J alignment, clonotype assembly and CDR3 extraction. Normalisation of gene usage, clonotype sharing and MAIT/NKT TCR abundance was achieved by analysing the top 1000, 10 000 and 20 000 clonotypes per sample. After downsampling to 27 000 UMIs, diversity was calculated as the inverse Simpson index using the vegan R package. Paired Mann-Whitney U tests on discordant twin pairs were used, with Benjamini-Hochberg multiple-testing correction. The reads, reprocessed by TCRdb, yield one row per CDR3 protein sequence and no DNA. For this entry, the V and J calls and clone size follow TCRdb and not the study's own pipeline. The sample table records about 150,000 distinct CDR3 sequences. The ten largest account for 0.95% to 1.5% of the sample.

A remark on this clonotype: The antigen it recognizes is unknown.

This clonotype originated in a human donor with ulcerative colitis or Crohn's disease, or a healthy co-twin of an affected twin (not recorded which). This receptor chain uses TRBV29-1 and TRBJ2-6. Sequencing was performed on blood. The CDR3 loop reads CSVEVPSGANVLTF.